Below, one TCR beta chain is given with its context. Its antigen remains unknown. The sample comes from a study of shared clonotypes between healthy human individuals. Study summary: Each donor contributed plates that comprised three CD4 naive, three CD4 memory, two CD8 naive and one CD8 memory.

Profiled with immunoSEQ multiplex PCR; TCRdb holds only in-frame clones, not every one. The sample records millions of clones, 93% being singletons. The CDR3 runs to 16 residues. Trimming left V 4 bases short and J 2 bases short, with 18 bases between. Germline V gene data show CDR1 as SGHVS and CDR2 as FNYEAQ. Findings and caveats of the study: What rarefaction showed was incomplete sorted-subset sequencing despite large depth. Generation probability values for non-shared clonotypes were lower than those for clonotypes shared by all four donors.

The gene calls are TRBV7-6 and TRBJ2-7; TRBD1 might be the D (7 bases). The TCR originated in a man aged 18 to 30 in good health. Some clones in this sample may be carry-over from other donors' samples. Sequencing was done on a sample of naive CD4+ T cells from PBMCs. Noted subset: CD45RA+ positively selected. The CDR3 nucleotides are TGTGCCAGCAGCTCCAACAGGGGAGGAAAGCCCTACGAGCAGTACTTC. Encoded protein: CASSSNRGGKPYEQYF.